What follows are 5 T cell receptor beta chains derived from one specimen sequenced in a study of glioma-infiltrating T cells after dendritic cell vaccination. Generated by immunoSEQ multiplex PCR, the TCRdb table keeps only in-frame clones and is missing some. This table has approximately 22,000 clones, 79% appearing once. The source material was blood, sampled before dendritic cell vaccination. The origin of the receptors is a human donor with glioblastoma.

The J gene is TRBJ1-2, the V gene TRBV7-2, with a tentative D call TRBD1 (5 bases). CDR1 SGHTA and CDR2 FQGNSA come from the germline V gene. This CDR3 comprises 13 residues. V shed 5 bases and J shed 7 bases, with 14 bases lying between them. The CDR3 DNA is TGTGCCAGCAGCCCTCAGGGCGGTGGTGGCTACACCTTC. Protein: CASSPQGGGGYTF.

The rearrangement uses TRBV11-1 and TRBJ2-1; 7 bases are a match to TRBD1. Trimming cost V 3 bases and J 7 bases; bases outside gene matches: 6. The V gene's germline CDR1 is SGHAT and CDR2 FQDESV (reference sequence). The CDR3 is 14 residues long. The CDR3 protein is CASSLYRGGNEQFF. CDR3 in DNA: TGTGCCAGCAGCTTGTACAGGGGTGGGAATGAGCAGTTCTTC.

V gene TRBV6-5 combines with J gene TRBJ2-1, with D possibly being TRBD2 (6 bases). The CDR3 is 12 residues long. Trimming shortened V by 4 bases and J by 9 bases, and 10 bases separated the two germline ends. Germline loops: CDR1 MNHEY, CDR2 SVGAGI. The CDR3 DNA follows: TGTGCCAGCAGTTCCGGGACTTTTGAGCAGTTCTTC. This translates into CASSSGTFEQFF.

The gene calls are TRBV18 and TRBJ1-5; 8 nucleotides align to TRBD1. V was clipped by 3 bases and J by 2 bases; unmatched bases: 12. The CDR3 sequence is 18 residues long. In germline, CDR1 is KGHSH, CDR2 LQKENI. The CDR3 sequence is CASSPADRAVTGNQPQHF. The CDR3 nucleotides are TGTGCCAGCTCACCTGCGGACAGGGCAGTGACGGGCAATCAGCCCCAGCATTTT.

V is TRBV5-4 and J is TRBJ2-5; the match to TRBD1 covers 8 bases. The DNA end is a closer match to TRBJ2-7, so the J assignment may be wrong. The length of the CDR3 is 15 residues. Looked up from germline, CDR1 is SGHNT and CDR2 is YYREEE (reference sequence). The CDR3 spells CASSPEGYRGVEQYF. The CDR3 DNA follows: TGTGCCAGCAGCCCAGAAGGGTACAGGGGGGTCGAGCAGTACTTC.